The rows below give T cell receptor beta chains drawn from one sample of a study of T-cell reconstitution after alpha-beta-depleted transplantation in children. Using its own MiXCR run on the PCR reads, TCRdb lists one record per CDR3 protein. The sample consists of some 550,000 distinct CDR3 sequences, about 16% of them appearing once. The sample consisted of PBMCs from the stem cell graft donor, taken from the stem cell graft. These TCRs come from a human donor who donated a stem cell graft to a child with acute lymphoblastic leukemia. Both conserved end residues are part of each CDR3. A D gene is named only where the DNA matches it firmly. Size is stated for part of the rows, as once, few or many counts, or as a class when the clone is expanded.

J,D,V,size,DNA,CDR3
TRBJ2-1,.,TRBV9,few,TGTGCCAGCAGCGGGTCTAGCCGCCCCTCCTACAATGAGCAGTTCTTC,CASSGSSRPSYNEQFF
TRBJ2-5,.,TRBV5-1,.,TGCGCCAGCAGCCCCGGGGCCTTAAAAGAGACCCAGTACTTC,CASSPGALKETQYF
TRBJ2-1,.,TRBV29-1,few,TGCAGCCATTCAGAGGGGGCCTACAATGAGCAGTTCTTC,CSHSEGAYNEQFF
TRBJ2-7,.,TRBV12-3/TRBV12-4,.,TGTGCCAGCAGAAGTGCAGGCTCTACCTACGAGCAGTACTTC,CASRSAGSTYEQYF
TRBJ1-3,.,TRBV4-1,few,TGCGCCAGCAGCCAAGACGAACGGAAATTTCCCATATATTTT,CASSQDERKFPIYF
TRBJ1-5,.,TRBV27,few,TGTGCCAGCAGTTATCAGGGCGCGACTCAGCCCCAGCATTTT,CASSYQGATQPQHF
TRBJ1-1,TRBD1,TRBV10-3,few,TGTGCCATCAGTGAGCTGGGACAGGGGGTTGGAGAAGCTTTCTTT,CAISELGQGVGEAFF
TRBJ2-1,TRBD2,TRBV20-1,.,TGCAGTGCTAGGCAAAGTCTAGCGGGAGGGCCAGATGAGCAGTTCTTC,CSARQSLAGGPDEQFF
TRBJ2-7,.,TRBV7-9,.,TGTGCCAGCAGCCCGCGGACAGAAACATACTACGAGCAGTACTTC,CASSPRTETYYEQYF
TRBJ2-7,TRBD2,TRBV5-1,.,TGCGCCAGCAGCTTGACTAGCGTCTCCGAGCAGTACTTC,CASSLTSVSEQYF
TRBJ2-1,TRBD2,TRBV29-1,.,TGCGGAATTCGTGGGGGCGGGAGGGACAATGAGCAGTTCTTC,CGIRGGGRDNEQFF
TRBJ1-3,.,TRBV5-1,.,TGCGCCAGCAGCTTGGAGGGGAACTTAGAAGGAAACACCATATATTTT,CASSLEGNLEGNTIYF
TRBJ1-2,TRBD1,TRBV7-9,few,TGTGCCAGCAGCTCTGACCTCAGGGGGAAAGCTAACTATGGCTACACCTTC,CASSSDLRGKANYGYTF